A selection of T cell receptor beta chains follows, all from one sample in a study of shared clonotypes between healthy human individuals. Measured with immunoSEQ multiplex PCR; TCRdb has only the in-frame clones, and not every one. In the table there are approximately 980,000 clones, 60% to 85% of which are singletons. Sequenced: memory CD4+ T cells sorted from blood. These receptors were obtained from a young man in good health. Each CDR3 is given with its conserved first and last residue. D genes are given only for firm matches. Expanded clones get a size class; other rows say once, few or many, or leave the size out.

>many|TRBV7-2|TRBJ2-2|TRBD2|15
CASSLLAGGPGELFF
>NA|TRBV10-3|TRBJ2-7|NA|16
CAISESGLSGSYEQYF
>NA|TRBV4-2|TRBJ1-2|NA|16
CASSQDVDRSNYGYTF
>many|TRBV5-8|TRBJ1-3|NA|16
CASSVGQPHSGNTIYF
>NA|TRBV10-2|TRBJ1-6|TRBD1|14
CASSETGGRSPLHF
>NA|TRBV5-6|TRBJ1-2|NA|11
CASSSTVGDTF
>NA|TRBV25-1|TRBJ1-2|TRBD1|16
CASSDPGTGALYGYTF
>NA|TRBV7-9|TRBJ1-4|NA|15
CASSLRLTALEKLFF
>NA|TRBV19|TRBJ1-1|TRBD1|18
CASSIDRAGGSSATEAFF
>NA|TRBV6-6|TRBJ1-3|NA|14
CASRGAGSGNTIYF
>NA|TRBV7-6|TRBJ2-1|NA|13
CASSPGLVYEQFF
>NA|TRBV18|TRBJ1-5|TRBD1|17
CASSPQGRGGFNQPQHF
>NA|TRBV21-1|TRBJ2-2|NA|11
CASRPTGELFF
>NA|TRBV27|TRBJ1-6|NA|15
CASSLQGSYNSPLHF
>many|TRBV28|TRBJ1-1|NA|12
CASSLGYTEAFF
>NA|TRBV10-3|TRBJ2-3|NA|11
CAISVTDTQYF
>NA|TRBV6-6|TRBJ2-1|NA|12
CASRDWAWVQFF
>NA|TRBV19|TRBJ1-4|NA|14
CASTRGATNEKLFF